What follows is one TCR beta chain and its context. As yet, its antigen is unknown. CDR3 length: 15 amino acids. Germline CDR1 is MNHNS and CDR2 is SASEGT. Trimming pared 6 bases from V and 6 bases from J, leaving 19 bases between. The sample is drawn from a study of T-cell memory formation after mild COVID-19. Study-wide findings and caveats: Day 15 to 85 contracting clones showed balanced CD4/CD8; day 15 to 37 expanders favored CD4+. The authors left the SARS-CoV-2 specificity of second-wave clones peaking on day 37 unconfirmed.

TCRdb passed the 5' RACE reads through MiXCR, listing each CDR3 protein once. The table shows around 510,000 distinct CDR3 sequences, with less than 25% occurring only once. The chain couples TRBV6-1 to TRBJ2-3; D might be TRBD2 (6 bases). Sequencing was done on a sample of PBMCs or a T cell subset sorted from them (not recorded which). The source is an adult woman who had mild COVID-19 (a few samples of this study predate the infection). Cell type and time point are not known. The chain's CDR3 is CASRGNGGGRDTQYF. The CDR3 nucleotides are TGTGCCAGCAGGGGCAACGGGGGAGGACGTGATACGCAGTATTTT.